The present entry profiles one TCR beta chain with its context. Its antigen remains unidentified. This sample was included in a study of cytomegalovirus exposure and HLA in healthy donors. The PCR employed 60 Vbeta primers together with 13 Jbeta primers. In the original workflow: Later reanalysis found 80 million or so unique TCR beta chains, 10 million to 14 million of them shared. The data were produced by immunoSEQ multiplex PCR, yet TCRdb's version contains in-frame clones alone and is incomplete. D and trimming come from the DNA, and the V and J calls and clone size come from that table. Among 75,000 to 100,000 clones, about four fifths were seen once, and the ten largest hold 4.5% to 5.5%. General study points: Sequence variants that were highly shared formed a cluster that was likely a sequencing artifact. Later analysis demonstrated an association between a missense DCLRE1C variant and TCR beta V- and J-gene trimming.

Germline V gives CDR1 SGHRS, CDR2 YFSETQ. This CDR3 contains 14 residues. Trimming cost V 0 bases and J 3 bases, with 10 bases left between them. This TCR was recovered from a man aged 35-49 years in good health and CMV-seropositive. Sequences were obtained from PBMCs. The V gene is TRBV5-1, the J gene TRBJ2-7, with D uncertain. CDR3 residues: CASSLGGRYYEQYF. The CDR3 DNA follows: TGCGCCAGCAGCTTGGGTGGCAGGTACTACGAGCAGTACTTC.